This T cell receptor (beta chain) was captured by sequencing in a study of blood T cell repertoires in COVID-19. The CDR3 has 14 amino acids. Germline-derived CDR1 and CDR2 are SGHRS and YFSETQ. Trimming removed 4 bases from V and 4 bases from J, with 14 bases in between. TCRdb keeps only in-frame clones here, not all; method: immunoSEQ multiplex PCR. Of 180,000 or so clones listed, roughly 89% are singletons. The sample comprised peripheral blood. V usage is TRBV5-1 and J usage is TRBJ1-2; D unclear. This TCR was sampled from a man aged 35-49 years with acute or convalescent COVID-19. The CDR3 protein is CASSPYLQFYGYTF. The CDR3 coding sequence is TGCGCCAGCAGCCCCTACCTACAGTTCTATGGCTACACCTTC.